The present TCR beta chain was sequenced within a study of T-cell memory formation after mild COVID-19 (dated by TCRdb to the early 2020s). About the full investigation: Most TCR sequence clusters were specific to one of the two donors. In a couple of donors, T-cell clones that expanded and contracted after mild COVID-19 were followed by sequencing TCRalpha and TCRbeta repertoires longitudinally. Two young, previously healthy adult volunteers made up the cohort, one male and one female. Overall study results and their limits: Clones that contracted from day 15 to 85 showed balanced CD4/CD8 phenotypes, whereas a second wave of clones that expanded from day 15 to 37 leaned towards CD4+. Contracting CD4+ clones appeared mostly in the CM and EM memory subsets, whereas CD8+ clones were enriched in EMRA. The detection of some responding clones in pre-infection memory suggests that pre-existing cross-reactive memory T cells joined the SARS-CoV-2 response. The second-wave clones that peaked on day 37 were not confirmed to be SARS-CoV-2 specific. Only a couple of mild cases were covered by the study, and larger cohorts that include severe cases with pre-infection samples were considered necessary.

PBMCs were isolated by Ficoll-Paque density gradient centrifugation. V and J are truncated by 2 bases and 5 bases respectively, leaving an intervening sequence of 12 bases. The CDR3 numbers 15 residues from cysteine through phenylalanine. Left in the record is the CDR3 DNA by itself, 45 bases read in frame from the first base. Based on the germline V gene, the CDR1 and CDR2 sequences are MNHEY and SVGEGT. Sequenced using an Illumina NovaSeq 6000. TCRalpha and TCRbeta cDNA libraries were constructed by 5'RACE with constant-segment primers, with sample barcodes and unique molecular identifiers being introduced. RNA was extracted from every sample with Trizol reagent. The libraries were amplified in two PCR steps, and the second step added a second sample barcode and Illumina TruSeq adapters. Libraries were sequenced on an Illumina NovaSeq with 2 x 150 bp paired-end reads. As for the original processing: Reads were demultiplexed and collapsed into UMI-guided consensus sequences with migec v1.2.7. Using mixcr v2.1.11, UMI consensuses were aligned to TRA and TRB V and J templates and then assembled into clonotypes. A clonotype was counted as expanded or contracted only if both edgeR and NoisET called the change significant, with noise models trained on biological replicates. For edgeR calls, a false discovery rate-adjusted p below 0.01 and a log2 fold-change threshold of 1 were applied. PCA with hierarchical clustering of max-normalized trajectories of the 1000 most abundant clonotypes was used as exploratory dynamics analysis. The CD4 or CD8 phenotype of responding clones was assigned using the separately sequenced CD4+ and CD8+ repertoires. TCRdb reworked the public reads: Q25 trimming with fastp, MiXCR clone assembly, productive beta chains retained. Rows with a matching CDR3 protein are joined into one entry that keeps the most common DNA and genes. The V and J calls come from TCRdb's annotation, not from the publication. The sample table lists 550,000 to 650,000 distinct CDR3 sequences, 17% of them with a count of one. The ten largest clonotypes hold roughly 7.8% of the sample.

This clonotype was found many times. What antigen it recognizes has not been identified. Base quality data are lacking; no much larger clone is found one base away. The clonotype comes from an adult woman who had mild COVID-19 (a few samples of this study predate the infection). The sample titles of this study are shuffled in the database, so cell type and time point are left out; the donor was told from shared clones. This receptor chain uses TRBV6-2 or TRBV6-3 and TRBJ1-4, with the D segment identity uncertain. Sequencing was done on a sample of PBMCs or a T cell subset sorted from them (not recorded which). The CDR3 protein: CASSYLGGRNEKLFF. In nucleotides, the sequence is TGTGCCAGCAGTTACCTCGGAGGCCGGAATGAAAAACTGTTTTTT.